This T cell receptor (beta chain) was captured by sequencing in a study of shared T cell receptors in the human thymus. Sequencing was performed with immunoSEQ multiplex PCR; in TCRdb, only in-frame clones are kept and a portion is missing. This sample has about 500,000 clones, with roughly 74% found just once. This same sample was also part of a study on human thymus T cells. From that report: Healthy Finnish infants undergoing corrective surgery for congenital heart defects were used as donors. Corrective cardiac surgery supplied the resected thymus tissue. Unrelated individuals had highly overlapping thymic repertoires, as reported in related research.

The source of this sequence is a boy under three years old with a congenital heart defect. The sample comprised thymocytes.

The DNA of the CDR3 is TGTGCCAGCAGTTCTACCGGGACAGGGGACAAACCTCCCAATCAGCCCCAGCATTTT. It translates to CASSSTGTGDKPPNQPQHF. The chain links TRBV28 to TRBJ1-5; 10 bases are a match to TRBD1. The V gene end was trimmed by 4 bases and the J gene end by 3 bases; junction bases not matched to a gene: 15. The CDR3 is 19 residues long. The germline V gene encodes CDR1 MDHEN and CDR2 SYDVKM.